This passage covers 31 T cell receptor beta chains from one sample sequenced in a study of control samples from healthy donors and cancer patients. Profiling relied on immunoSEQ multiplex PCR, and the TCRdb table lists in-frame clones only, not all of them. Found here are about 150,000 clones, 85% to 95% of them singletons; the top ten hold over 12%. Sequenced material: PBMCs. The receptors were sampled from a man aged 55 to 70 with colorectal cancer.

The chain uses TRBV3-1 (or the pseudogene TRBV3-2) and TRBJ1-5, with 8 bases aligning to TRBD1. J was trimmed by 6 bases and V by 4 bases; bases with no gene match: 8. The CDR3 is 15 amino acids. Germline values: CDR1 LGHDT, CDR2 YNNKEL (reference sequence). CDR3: CASSRTGGSVQPQHF. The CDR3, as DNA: TGTGCCAGCAGCCGTACAGGGGGAAGCGTTCAGCCCCAGCATTTT.

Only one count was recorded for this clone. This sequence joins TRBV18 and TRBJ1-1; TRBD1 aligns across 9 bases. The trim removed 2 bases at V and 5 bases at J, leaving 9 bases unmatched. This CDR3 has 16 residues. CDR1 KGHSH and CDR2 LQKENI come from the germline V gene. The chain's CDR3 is CASSPTPGQGATEAFF. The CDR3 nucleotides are TGTGCCAGCTCACCAACCCCGGGACAGGGAGCGACTGAAGCTTTCTTT.

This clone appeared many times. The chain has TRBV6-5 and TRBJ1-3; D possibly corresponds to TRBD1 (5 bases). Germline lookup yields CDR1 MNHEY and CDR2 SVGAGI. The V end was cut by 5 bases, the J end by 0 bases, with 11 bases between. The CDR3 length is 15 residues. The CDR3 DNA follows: TGTGCCAGCAGTCGGGGCCAAAGCTCTGGAAACACCATATATTTT. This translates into CASSRGQSSGNTIYF.

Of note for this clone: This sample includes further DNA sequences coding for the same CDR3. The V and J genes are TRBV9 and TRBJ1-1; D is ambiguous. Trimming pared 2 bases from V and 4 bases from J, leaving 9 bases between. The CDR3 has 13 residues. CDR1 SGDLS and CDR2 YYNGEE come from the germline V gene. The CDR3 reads CASSVGGSTEAFF. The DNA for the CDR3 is TGTGCCAGCAGCGTGGGCGGCAGCACTGAAGCTTTCTTT.

The CDR3 bases are TGTGCCAGCAGTCCCGGGGCCGCGTGGTCACCCCTCCACTTT. Amino acid sequence: CASSPGAAWSPLHF. The chain has TRBV7-9 and TRBJ1-6; a weak D match, TRBD1 (5 bases). CDR3 length: 14 residues. CDR1 and CDR2 from the germline V gene are SEHNR and FQNEAQ (reference sequence). V dropped 6 bases and J dropped 10 bases, with 16 bases sitting between them.

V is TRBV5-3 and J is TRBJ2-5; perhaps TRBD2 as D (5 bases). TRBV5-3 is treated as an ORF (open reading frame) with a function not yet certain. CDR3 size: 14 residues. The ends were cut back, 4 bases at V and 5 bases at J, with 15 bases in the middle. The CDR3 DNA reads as TGTGCCAGAAGCCCGACCTGGGAGAGGGAGACCCAGTACTTC. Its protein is CARSPTWERETQYF.

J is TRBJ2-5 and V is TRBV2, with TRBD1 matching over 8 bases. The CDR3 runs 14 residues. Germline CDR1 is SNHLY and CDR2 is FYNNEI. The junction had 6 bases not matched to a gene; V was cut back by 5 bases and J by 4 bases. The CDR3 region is CASSQDRVAETQYF. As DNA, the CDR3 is TGTGCCAGCAGTCAGGACAGGGTAGCAGAGACCCAGTACTTC. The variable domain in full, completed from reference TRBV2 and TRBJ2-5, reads EPEVTQTPSHQVTQMGQEVILRCVPISNHLYFYWYRQILGQKVEFLVSFYNNEISEKSEIFDDQFSVERPDGSNFTLKIRSTKLEDSAMYFCASSQDRVAETQYFGPGTRLLVL.

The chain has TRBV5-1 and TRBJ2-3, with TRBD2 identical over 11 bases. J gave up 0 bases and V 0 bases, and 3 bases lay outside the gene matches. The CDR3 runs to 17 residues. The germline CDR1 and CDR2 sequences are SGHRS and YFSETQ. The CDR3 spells CASSLVVAGGSTDTQYF. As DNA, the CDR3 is TGCGCCAGCAGCTTGGTGGTAGCGGGGGGGAGCACAGATACGCAGTATTTT.

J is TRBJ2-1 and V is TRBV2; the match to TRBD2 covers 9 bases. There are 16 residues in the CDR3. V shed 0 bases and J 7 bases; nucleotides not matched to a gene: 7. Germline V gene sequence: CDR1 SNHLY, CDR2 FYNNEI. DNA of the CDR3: TGTGCCAGCAGTGAAGCGCTTAGCGGGAGACTGAATGAGCAGTTCTTC. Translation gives CASSEALSGRLNEQFF.

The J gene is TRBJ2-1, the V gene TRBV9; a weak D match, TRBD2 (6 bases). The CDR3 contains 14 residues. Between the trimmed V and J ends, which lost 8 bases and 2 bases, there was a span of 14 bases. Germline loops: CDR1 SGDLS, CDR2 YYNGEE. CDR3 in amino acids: CASGAGGAYNEQFF. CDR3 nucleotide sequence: TGTGCCAGTGGAGCGGGCGGGGCCTACAATGAGCAGTTCTTC.

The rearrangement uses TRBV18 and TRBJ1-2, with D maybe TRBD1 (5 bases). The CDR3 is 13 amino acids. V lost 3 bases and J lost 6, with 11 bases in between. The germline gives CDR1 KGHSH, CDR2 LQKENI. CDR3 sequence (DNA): TGTGCCAGCTCACCGGCAGGGTTGGATGGCTACACCTTC. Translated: CASSPAGLDGYTF.

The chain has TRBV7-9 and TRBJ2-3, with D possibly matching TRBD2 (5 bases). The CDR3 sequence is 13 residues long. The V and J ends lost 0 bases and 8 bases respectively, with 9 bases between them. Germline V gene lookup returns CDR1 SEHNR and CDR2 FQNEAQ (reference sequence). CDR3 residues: CASSLATEGTQYF. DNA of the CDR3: TGTGCCAGCAGCTTAGCTACCGAGGGTACGCAGTATTTT.

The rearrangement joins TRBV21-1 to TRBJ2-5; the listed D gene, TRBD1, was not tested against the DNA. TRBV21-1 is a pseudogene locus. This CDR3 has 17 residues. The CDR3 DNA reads TGTGCCAGCACCGTCAAACCGGGACAGGGGTGTGGAGAGACCCAGTACTTC. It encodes CASTVKPGQGCGETQYF.

CDR3 in amino acids: CASRYRGPHPGNTIYF. Here the CDR3 DNA reads TGTGCCAGCAGGTACAGGGGACCCCACCCTGGAAACACCATATATTTT. The rearrangement links TRBV21-1 to TRBJ1-3; the D segment call TRBD1 is taken from the table without a DNA check. TRBV21-1 is designated a pseudogene. The CDR3 extends over 16 amino acids.

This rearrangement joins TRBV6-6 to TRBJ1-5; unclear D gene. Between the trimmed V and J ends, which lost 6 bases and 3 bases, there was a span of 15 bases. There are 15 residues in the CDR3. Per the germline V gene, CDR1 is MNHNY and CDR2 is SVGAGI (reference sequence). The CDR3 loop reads CASSRRTGNNQPQHF. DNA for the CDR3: TGTGCCAGCAGCCGCCGGACGGGGAACAATCAGCCCCAGCATTTT.

CDR3 protein: CASSVGQTVYNSPLHF. In DNA, the CDR3 is TGTGCCAGCAGCGTGGGGCAGACTGTTTACAATTCACCCCTCCACTTT. The V call is TRBV9, the J call TRBJ1-6, with D tentatively TRBD1 (5 bases). The CDR3 is made up of 16 amino acids. The germline V gene encodes CDR1 SGDLS and CDR2 YYNGEE. V lost 2 bases and J lost 7, with 16 bases in between.

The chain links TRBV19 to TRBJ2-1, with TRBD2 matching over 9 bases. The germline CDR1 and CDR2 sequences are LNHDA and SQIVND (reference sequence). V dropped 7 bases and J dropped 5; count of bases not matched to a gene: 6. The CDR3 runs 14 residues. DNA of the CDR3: TGTGCCAGTATGCTAGCGGGGTTGGACAATGAGCAGTTCTTC. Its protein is CASMLAGLDNEQFF.

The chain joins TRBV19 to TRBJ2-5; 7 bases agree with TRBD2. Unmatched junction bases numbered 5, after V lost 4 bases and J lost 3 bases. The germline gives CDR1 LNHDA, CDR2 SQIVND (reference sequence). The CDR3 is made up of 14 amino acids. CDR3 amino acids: CASSNVGLKETQYF. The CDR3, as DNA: TGTGCCAGTAGTAATGTGGGACTAAAAGAGACCCAGTACTTC.

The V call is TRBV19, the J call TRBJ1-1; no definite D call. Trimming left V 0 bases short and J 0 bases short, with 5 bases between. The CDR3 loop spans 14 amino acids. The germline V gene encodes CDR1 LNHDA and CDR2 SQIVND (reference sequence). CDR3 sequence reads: CASSIEVMNTEAFF. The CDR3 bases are TGTGCCAGTAGTATAGAGGTTATGAACACTGAAGCTTTCTTT.

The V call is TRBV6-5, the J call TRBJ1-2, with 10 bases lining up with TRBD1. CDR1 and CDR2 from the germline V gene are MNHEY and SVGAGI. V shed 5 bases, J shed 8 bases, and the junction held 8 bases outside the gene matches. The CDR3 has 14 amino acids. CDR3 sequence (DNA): TGTGCCAGCAGTCGCTCCGGACAGGGGGGCGGCTACACCTTC. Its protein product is CASSRSGQGGGYTF.

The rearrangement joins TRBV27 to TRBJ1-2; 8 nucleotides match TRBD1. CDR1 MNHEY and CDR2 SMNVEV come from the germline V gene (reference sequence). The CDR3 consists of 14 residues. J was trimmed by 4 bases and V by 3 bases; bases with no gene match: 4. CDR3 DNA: TGTGCCAGCAGTTTCGGACAGGGCTTCTATGGCTACACCTTC. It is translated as CASSFGQGFYGYTF.

The CDR3 sequence: CASSQSLGVGETQYF. The CDR3 DNA reads TGTGCCAGCAGCCAATCATTGGGCGTTGGAGAGACCCAGTACTTC. V is TRBV3-1 (or the pseudogene TRBV3-2) and J is TRBJ2-5; D gene uncertain. Trimming took off 2 bases at V and 4 bases at J, with 14 bases between the two ends. Germline-derived CDR1 and CDR2 are LGHDT and YNNKEL (reference sequence). The CDR3 has 15 residues.

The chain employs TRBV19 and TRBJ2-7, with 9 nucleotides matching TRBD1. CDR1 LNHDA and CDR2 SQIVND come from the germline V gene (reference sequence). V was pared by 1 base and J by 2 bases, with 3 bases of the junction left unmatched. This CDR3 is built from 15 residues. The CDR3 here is CASSIVGTGTYEQYF. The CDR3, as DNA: TGTGCCAGTAGTATAGTAGGGACAGGGACCTACGAGCAGTACTTC.

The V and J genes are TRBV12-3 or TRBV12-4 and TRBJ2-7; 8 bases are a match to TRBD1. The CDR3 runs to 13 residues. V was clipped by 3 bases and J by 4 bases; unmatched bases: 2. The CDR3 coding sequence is TGTGCCAGCAGTTTTGACAGGGGATACGAGCAGTACTTC. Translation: CASSFDRGYEQYF.

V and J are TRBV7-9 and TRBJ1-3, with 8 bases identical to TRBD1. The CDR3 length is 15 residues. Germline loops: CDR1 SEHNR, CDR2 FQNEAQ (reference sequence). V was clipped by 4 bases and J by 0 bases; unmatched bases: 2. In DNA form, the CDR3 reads TGTGCCAGCAGCTCCGGACAGGGCTCTGGAAACACCATATATTTT. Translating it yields CASSSGQGSGNTIYF.

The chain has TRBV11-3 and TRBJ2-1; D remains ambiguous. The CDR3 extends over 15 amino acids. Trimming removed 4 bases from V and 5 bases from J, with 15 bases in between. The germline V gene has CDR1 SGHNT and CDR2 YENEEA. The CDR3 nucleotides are TGTGCCAGCAGCTCCCCCTCCCAAGGAAACAATGAGCAGTTCTTC. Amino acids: CASSSPSQGNNEQFF. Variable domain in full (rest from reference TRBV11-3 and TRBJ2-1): EAGVVQSPRYKIIEKKQPVAFWCNPISGHNTLYWYLQNLGQGPELLIRYENEEAVDDSQLPKDRFSAERLKGVDSTLKIQPAELGDSAVYLCASSSPSQGNNEQFFGPGTRLTVL.

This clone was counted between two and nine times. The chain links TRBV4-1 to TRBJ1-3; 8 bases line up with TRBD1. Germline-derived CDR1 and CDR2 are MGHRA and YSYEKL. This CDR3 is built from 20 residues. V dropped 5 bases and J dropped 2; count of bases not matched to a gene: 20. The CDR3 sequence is CASSLSQGASSDSAGNTIYF. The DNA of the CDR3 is TGCGCCAGCAGCTTATCCCAGGGGGCGAGTAGTGATTCAGCTGGAAACACCATATATTTT.

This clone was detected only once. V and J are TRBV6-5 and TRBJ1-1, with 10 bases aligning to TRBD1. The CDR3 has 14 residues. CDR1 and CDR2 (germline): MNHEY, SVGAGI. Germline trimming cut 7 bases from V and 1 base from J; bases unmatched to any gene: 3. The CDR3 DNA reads TGTGCCAGCACCCGACAGGGGGCGAACACTGAAGCTTTCTTT. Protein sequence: CASTRQGANTEAFF.

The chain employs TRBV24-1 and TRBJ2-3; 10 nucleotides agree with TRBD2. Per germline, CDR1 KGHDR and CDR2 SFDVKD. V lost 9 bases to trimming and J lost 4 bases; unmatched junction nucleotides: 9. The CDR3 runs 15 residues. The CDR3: CATGSGGRGPDTQYF. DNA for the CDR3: TGTGCCACCGGTAGCGGGGGGCGGGGGCCAGATACGCAGTATTTT.

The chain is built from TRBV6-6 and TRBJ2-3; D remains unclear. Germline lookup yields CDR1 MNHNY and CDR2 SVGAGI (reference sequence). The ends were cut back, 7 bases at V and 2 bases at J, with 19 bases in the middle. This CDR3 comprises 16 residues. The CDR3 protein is CASTTLGKRPTDTQYF. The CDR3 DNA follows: TGTGCCAGCACCACCTTGGGGAAGAGACCCACAGATACGCAGTATTTT.

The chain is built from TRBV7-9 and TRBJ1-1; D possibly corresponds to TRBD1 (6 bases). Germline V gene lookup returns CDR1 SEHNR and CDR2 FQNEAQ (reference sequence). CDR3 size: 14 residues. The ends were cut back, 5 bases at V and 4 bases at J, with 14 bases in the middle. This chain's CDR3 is CASSQNRARTEAFF. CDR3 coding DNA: TGTGCCAGCAGCCAAAACAGGGCTCGCACTGAAGCTTTCTTT.